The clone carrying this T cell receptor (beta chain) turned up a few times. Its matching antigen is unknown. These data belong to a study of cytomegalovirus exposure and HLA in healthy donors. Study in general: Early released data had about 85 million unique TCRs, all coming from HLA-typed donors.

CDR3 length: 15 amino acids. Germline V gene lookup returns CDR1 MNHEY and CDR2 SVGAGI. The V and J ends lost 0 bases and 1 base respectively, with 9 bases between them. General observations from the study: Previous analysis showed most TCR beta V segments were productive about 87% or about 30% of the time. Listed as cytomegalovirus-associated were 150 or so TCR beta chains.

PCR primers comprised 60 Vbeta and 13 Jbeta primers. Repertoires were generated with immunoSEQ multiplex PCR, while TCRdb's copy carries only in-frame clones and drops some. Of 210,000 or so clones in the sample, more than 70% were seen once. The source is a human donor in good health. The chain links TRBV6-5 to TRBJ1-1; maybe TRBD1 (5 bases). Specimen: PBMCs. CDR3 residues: CASSYSWGQNTEAFF. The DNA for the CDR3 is TGTGCCAGCAGTTACTCGTGGGGCCAGAACACTGAAGCTTTCTTT.